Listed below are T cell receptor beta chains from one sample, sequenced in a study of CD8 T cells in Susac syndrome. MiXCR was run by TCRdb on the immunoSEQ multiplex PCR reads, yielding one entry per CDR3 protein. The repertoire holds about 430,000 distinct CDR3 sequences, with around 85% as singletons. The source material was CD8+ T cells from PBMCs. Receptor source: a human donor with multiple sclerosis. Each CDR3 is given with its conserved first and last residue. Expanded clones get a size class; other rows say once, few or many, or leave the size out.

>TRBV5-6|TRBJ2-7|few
CASSVGTASYEQYF
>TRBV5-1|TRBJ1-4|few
CASSLRAVGAEDEKLFF
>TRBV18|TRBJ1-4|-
CASSPRDSVNEKLFF
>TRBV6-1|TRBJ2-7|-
CASRKGQEPYEQYF
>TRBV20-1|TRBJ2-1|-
CSAPRDRGYNEQFF
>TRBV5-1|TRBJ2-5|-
CASSRGTSSSETQYF
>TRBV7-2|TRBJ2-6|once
CASIVGRGGSGANVLTF
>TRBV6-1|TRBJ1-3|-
CASSEAGGSGNTIYF
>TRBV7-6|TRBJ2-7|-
CASSFTPSTYEQYF
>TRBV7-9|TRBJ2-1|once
CASRRTGDWDEQFF
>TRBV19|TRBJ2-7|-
CASSISRGDPDYYEQYF
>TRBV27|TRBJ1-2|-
CASSLSLAIPFYGYTF
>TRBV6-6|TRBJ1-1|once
CASSVRDGVNTEAFF
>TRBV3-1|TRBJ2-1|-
CASSQAAGLENEQFF
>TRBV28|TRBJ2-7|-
CASGFSSYEQYF
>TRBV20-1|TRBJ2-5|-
CSARTLSSGFQETQYF
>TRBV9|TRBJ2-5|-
CASSVDPSGVQETQYF
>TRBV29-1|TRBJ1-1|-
CSVPSGTEAFF
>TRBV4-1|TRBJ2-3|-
CASSQWKEDTQYF
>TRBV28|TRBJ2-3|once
CASSSQTGSKADTQYF
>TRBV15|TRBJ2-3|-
CATSGTGEEVDTQYF
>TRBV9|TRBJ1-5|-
CASSPGGGNNQPQHF
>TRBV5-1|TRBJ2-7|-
CASSIRDGITYEQYF
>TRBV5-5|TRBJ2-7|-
CASSPRGWEQYF
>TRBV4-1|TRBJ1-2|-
CASSQGQRQGNGYTF
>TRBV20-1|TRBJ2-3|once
CSALRDNTDTQYF
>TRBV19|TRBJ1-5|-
CASTVGGDRVDQPQHF
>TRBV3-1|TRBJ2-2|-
CASTDSEEVAGANTGELFF
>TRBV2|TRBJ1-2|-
CASRDMTYYGYTF
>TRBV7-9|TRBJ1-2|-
CASIFPGGDGYTF
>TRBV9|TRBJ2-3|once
CASSQGTDTDTQYF
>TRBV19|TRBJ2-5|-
CASSTTSAGETQYF
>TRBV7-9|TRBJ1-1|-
CASSLVGQGLTEAFF
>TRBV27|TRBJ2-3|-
CASSSLQGVFTDTQYF
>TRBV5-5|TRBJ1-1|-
CASSLSVTGAVEAFF
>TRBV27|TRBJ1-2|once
CASSLVGGGNYGYTF
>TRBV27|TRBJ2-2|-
CASSTPSGESTGELFF
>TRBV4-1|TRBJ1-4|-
CASSQDRGNEKLFF
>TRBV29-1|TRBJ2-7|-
CSVEGAGYEQYF
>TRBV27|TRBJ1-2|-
CASSLSGQGPYYGYTF
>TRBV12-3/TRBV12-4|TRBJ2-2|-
CASSPPGVGELFF
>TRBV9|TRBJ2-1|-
CASSVGWDNEQFF
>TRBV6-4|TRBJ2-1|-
CASSGTASYNEQFF
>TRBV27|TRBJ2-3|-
CASSLLDGQGTYTQYF
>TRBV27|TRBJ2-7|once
CASSFTGGPYEQYF
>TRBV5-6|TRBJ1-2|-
CASSLDPIADINYGYTF
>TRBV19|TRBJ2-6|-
CASSSREGAVITGANVLTF
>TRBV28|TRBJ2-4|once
CASSSHRERTKNIQYF
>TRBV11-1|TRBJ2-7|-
CASSVGTAPSYEQYF
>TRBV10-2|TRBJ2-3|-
CASHMGQNPDTQYF
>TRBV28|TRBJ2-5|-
CASSLWEDGETQYF
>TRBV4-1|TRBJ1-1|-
CASSRGGTGVTEAFF
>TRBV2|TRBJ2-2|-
CASTPRGGTGELFF
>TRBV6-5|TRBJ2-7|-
CASSYPAGNEQYF
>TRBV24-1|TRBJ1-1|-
CATSDIDTGTQYQPRGRGDAFF
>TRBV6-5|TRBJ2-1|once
CASSYRGTGPTGQFF
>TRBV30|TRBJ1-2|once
CAWNEDYGYTF
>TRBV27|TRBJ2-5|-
CASSSTTNHGPQETQYF
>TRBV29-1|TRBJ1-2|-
CSVDDFDRGYGYTF
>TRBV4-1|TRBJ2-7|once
CASSHGQPYEQYF